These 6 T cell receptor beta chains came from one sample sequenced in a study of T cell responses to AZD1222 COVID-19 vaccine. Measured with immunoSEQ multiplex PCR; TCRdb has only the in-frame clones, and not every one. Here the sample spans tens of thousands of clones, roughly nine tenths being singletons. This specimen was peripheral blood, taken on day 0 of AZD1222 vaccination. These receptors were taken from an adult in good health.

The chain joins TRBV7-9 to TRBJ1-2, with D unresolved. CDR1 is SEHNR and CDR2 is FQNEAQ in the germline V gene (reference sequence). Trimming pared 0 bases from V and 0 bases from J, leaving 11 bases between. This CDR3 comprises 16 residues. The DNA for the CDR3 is TGTGCCAGCAGCTTAGCCCCGGGCAGCTCTAACTATGGCTACACCTTC. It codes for CASSLAPGSSNYGYTF.

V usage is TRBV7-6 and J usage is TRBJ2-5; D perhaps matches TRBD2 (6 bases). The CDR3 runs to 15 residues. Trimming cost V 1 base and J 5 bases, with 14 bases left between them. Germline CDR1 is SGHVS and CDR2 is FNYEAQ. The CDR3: CASSLVGGLGETQYF. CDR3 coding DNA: TGTGCCAGCAGCTTAGTCGGGGGTTTGGGGGAGACCCAGTACTTC.

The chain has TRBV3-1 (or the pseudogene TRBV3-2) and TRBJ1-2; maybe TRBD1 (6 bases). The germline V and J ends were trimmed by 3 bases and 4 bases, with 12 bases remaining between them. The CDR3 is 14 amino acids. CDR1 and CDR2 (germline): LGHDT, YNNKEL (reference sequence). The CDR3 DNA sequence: TGTGCCAGCAGCCACGAACAGGGCACCTATGGCTACACCTTC. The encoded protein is CASSHEQGTYGYTF.

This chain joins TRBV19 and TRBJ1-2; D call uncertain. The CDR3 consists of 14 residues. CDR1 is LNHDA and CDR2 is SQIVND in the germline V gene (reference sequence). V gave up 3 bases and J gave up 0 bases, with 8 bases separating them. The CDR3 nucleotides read TGTGCCAGTAGTATTGGCAGAGCTAACTATGGCTACACCTTC. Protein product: CASSIGRANYGYTF. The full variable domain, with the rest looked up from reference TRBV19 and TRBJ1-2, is DGGITQSPKYLFRKEGQNVTLSCEQNLNHDAMYWYRQDPGQGLRLIYYSQIVNDFQKGDIAEGYSVSREKKESFPLTVTSAQKNPTAFYLCASSIGRANYGYTFGSGTRLTVV.

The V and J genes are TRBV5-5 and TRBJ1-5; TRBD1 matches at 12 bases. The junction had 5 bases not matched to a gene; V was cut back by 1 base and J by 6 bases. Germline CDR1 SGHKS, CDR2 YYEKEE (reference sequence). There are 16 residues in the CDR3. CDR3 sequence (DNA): TGTGCCAGCAGCTTGACGGGACAGGGGGCAATTCAGCCCCAGCATTTT. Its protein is CASSLTGQGAIQPQHF.

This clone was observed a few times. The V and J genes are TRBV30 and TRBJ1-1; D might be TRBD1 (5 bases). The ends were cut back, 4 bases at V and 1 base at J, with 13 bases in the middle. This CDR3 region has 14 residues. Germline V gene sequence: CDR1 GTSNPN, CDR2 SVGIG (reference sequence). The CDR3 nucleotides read TGTGCCTGGATACCTCCCGACAGGAACACTGAAGCTTTCTTT. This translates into CAWIPPDRNTEAFF.